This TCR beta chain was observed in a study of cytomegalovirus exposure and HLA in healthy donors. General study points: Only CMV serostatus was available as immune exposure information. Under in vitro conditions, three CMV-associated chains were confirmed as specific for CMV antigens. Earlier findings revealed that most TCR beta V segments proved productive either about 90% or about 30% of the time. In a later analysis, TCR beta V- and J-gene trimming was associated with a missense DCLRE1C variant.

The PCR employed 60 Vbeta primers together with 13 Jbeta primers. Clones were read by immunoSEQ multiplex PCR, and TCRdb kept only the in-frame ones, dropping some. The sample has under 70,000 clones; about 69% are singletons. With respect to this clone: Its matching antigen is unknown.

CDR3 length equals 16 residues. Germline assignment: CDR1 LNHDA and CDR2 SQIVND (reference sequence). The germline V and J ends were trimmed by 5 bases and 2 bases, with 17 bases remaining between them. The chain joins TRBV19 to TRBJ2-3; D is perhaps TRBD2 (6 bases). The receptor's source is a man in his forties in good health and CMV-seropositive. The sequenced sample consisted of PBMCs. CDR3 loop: CASSDPGRGYTDTQYF. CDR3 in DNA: TGTGCCAGTAGTGATCCGGGACGGGGGTACACAGATACGCAGTATTTT.